This T cell receptor beta chain was retrieved from a study of persistence of HIV-infected CD4 T cells. Study summary: CD4+ T cells responding to CMV or HIV-1 Gag were isolated. Median time on suppressive ART was more than seven years.

This clone has just one count. Its antigen is not known. This was the immunoSEQ version 4 assay in survey mode. The protocol was immunoSEQ multiplex PCR, while the TCRdb copy is restricted to in-frame clones and leaves out a portion. The sample has about 40,000 clones, around 82% seen once; the top ten hold approximately 14%. The stimulus was an HIV-1 Gag 15-mer peptide pool, around 1.1 ug/peptide/mL. Sorted nonresponding memory CD4+ T cells were CD40L-negative, CD69-negative, CD45RO-high. CD8-depleted PBMCs were stimulated less than 20 hours with anti-CD28/CD49d costimulation, CD40-blocking antibody and enfuvirtide. This receptor was identified in an adult man with HIV who was CMV-seropositive. Specimen: CD4+ T cells sorted from PBMCs after roughly 20-hour stimulation, collected from a patient who received antiretroviral therapy.

This CDR3 reads CSASAGDSYEQYF. Written as DNA, the CDR3 is TGCAGTGCTAGTGCTGGGGACTCCTACGAGCAGTACTTC. The chain is built from TRBV20-1 and TRBJ2-7; D unclear. The germline V gene encodes CDR1 DFQATT and CDR2 SNEGSKA (reference sequence). CDR3 size: 13 residues. V shed 3 bases and J shed 0 bases, with 9 bases lying between them.